The 23 T cell receptor beta chains below were found in one sample sequenced in a study of T cells in Graves' hyperthyroidism and ophthalmopathy. RNA transcripts served as the template for amplifying TCR beta CDR3 regions. First-round RT-PCR targeting the TCR CDR3 was performed with the HTBI primer set. TCRdb used MiXCR to reprocess the multiplex PCR reads, holding one entry per CDR3 protein. The table lists about 840,000 distinct CDR3 sequences, roughly 37% of them singletons. Sequencing used blood. The receptors here all came from a man aged 18 to 35 with Graves' hyperthyroidism.

This clonotype was recorded a few times. The rearrangement links TRBV7-8 to TRBJ1-1; 8 bases line up with TRBD1. This CDR3 has 14 amino acids. The V segment lost 5 bases and the J segment 7 bases; nucleotides outside the gene matches: 9. Germline values: CDR1 SGHVS, CDR2 FQNEAQ. The CDR3 spells CASSPGGPADEAFF. The CDR3, as DNA: TGTGCCAGCAGCCCAGGGGGCCCGGCTGATGAAGCTTTCTTT.

This sequence joins TRBV10-3 and TRBJ2-7; 16 bases match TRBD2. The CDR3 runs 14 residues. The germline CDR1 and CDR2 sequences are ENHRY and SYGVKD. Trimming took 8 bases from V and 6 from J; bases not matched to a gene: 4. The chain's CDR3 is CAIGGLAGGREQYF. The CDR3 DNA follows: TGTGCCATCGGGGGACTAGCGGGGGGGCGCGAGCAGTACTTC.

This clonotype was found once. A read error may explain this, as a much larger clone is one base away. The gene calls are TRBV7-9 and TRBJ1-2; the D is unclear. CDR3 length: 11 amino acids. Germline V gene data show CDR1 as SEHNR and CDR2 as FQNEAQ (reference sequence). The CDR3 DNA sequence: TGTACCAGCAGGTTGGACTATGGCTACACCTTC. Residues: CTSRLDYGYTF.

This clonotype was observed a handful of times. The V call is TRBV19, the J call TRBJ1-1, with 10 bases aligning to TRBD1. The trim removed 1 base at V and 6 bases at J, leaving 2 bases unmatched. The CDR3 consists of 14 residues. CDR1 is LNHDA, CDR2 SQIVND, per germline (reference sequence). CDR3 protein: CASSIGGTGAEAFF. The CDR3 DNA reads TGTGCCAGTAGTATAGGGGGGACAGGGGCTGAAGCTTTCTTT.

This clonotype was observed many times. The rearrangement links TRBV9 to TRBJ2-5; the D call may be TRBD1 or TRBD2 (5 bases each). The germline V and J ends were trimmed by 0 bases and 1 base, with 7 bases remaining between them. The CDR3 has 14 amino acids. Germline V gene data show CDR1 as SGDLS and CDR2 as YYNGEE. For the CDR3, the DNA is TGTGCCAGCAGCGTAGCAGGGACCCAAGAGACCCAGTACTTC. Protein: CASSVAGTQETQYF.

This clonotype was observed at least ten times. One end of the junction is discordant with germline, which a read error may explain. The chain couples TRBV5-1 to TRBJ1-1; D unresolved. Germline V gene sequence: CDR1 SGHRS, CDR2 YFSETQ. CDR3 size: 11 residues. CDR3 sequence (DNA): TGTGCCAGCAGATCGGGGACTGAAGCTTTCTTT. It encodes CASRSGTEAFF. Full variable domain (remainder filled in from reference TRBV5-1 and TRBJ1-1): KAGVTQTPRYLIKTRGQQVTLSCSPISGHRSVSWYQQTPGQGLQFLFEYFSETQRNKGNFPGRFSGRQFSNSRSEMNVSTLELGDSALYLCASRSGTEAFFGQGTRLTVV.

The rearrangement uses TRBV7-9 and TRBJ2-7; 11 bases agree with TRBD2. Germline V gene lookup returns CDR1 SEHNR and CDR2 FQNEAQ (reference sequence). The CDR3 spans 17 residues. The trim removed 3 bases at V and 3 bases at J, leaving 10 bases unmatched. The CDR3: CASSLRLAGNLVYEQYF. The DNA for the CDR3 is TGTGCCAGCAGCTTGCGACTAGCGGGAAATCTGGTCTACGAGCAGTACTTC.

The chain couples TRBV25-1 to TRBJ1-4; 7 bases match TRBD1. The CDR3 spans 18 residues. Germline lookup yields CDR1 MGHDK and CDR2 SYGVNS. The trim removed 4 bases at V and 8 bases at J, leaving 19 bases unmatched. The CDR3 is CASSGYREGAGLGEKLFF. DNA of the CDR3: TGTGCCAGCAGTGGATACCGCGAGGGGGCAGGGTTAGGGGAAAAACTGTTTTTT.

There are many counts of this clonotype. The chain is built from TRBV10-3 and TRBJ2-5, with D possibly matching TRBD1 (7 bases). V lost 2 bases and J 4 bases, leaving 11 bases between the germline ends. Per the germline V gene, CDR1 is ENHRY and CDR2 is SYGVKD. The CDR3 contains 14 residues. In nucleotides, the CDR3 is TGTGCCATCAGTGAGGTCCAGGGGGGAGAGACCCAGTACTTC. Its protein is CAISEVQGGETQYF.

This clonotype was detected many times. For the CDR3, the DNA is TGTGCCAGCAGCTTGGGGGAGAACACCGGGGAGCTGTTTTTT. The encoded protein is CASSLGENTGELFF. The chain links TRBV12-3 or TRBV12-4 to TRBJ2-2; either TRBD1 or TRBD2 may fit D (5 bases each). This CDR3 comprises 14 residues. V dropped 6 bases and J dropped 1 base, with 9 bases sitting between them.

In this sample, this clonotype turned up many times. V is TRBV2 and J is TRBJ1-5; D possibly corresponds to TRBD1 (6 bases). Germline V lookup: CDR1 SNHLY, CDR2 FYNNEI. The CDR3 extends over 14 amino acids. V lost 1 base and J 5 bases, leaving 9 bases between the germline ends. The CDR3 loop is CASSEGQAYQPQHF. CDR3 DNA: TGTGCCAGCAGTGAAGGACAGGCTTATCAGCCCCAGCATTTT.

This clonotype was found a few times. V gene TRBV6-4 combines with J gene TRBJ1-6, with D tentatively TRBD1 (6 bases). Between the trimmed V and J ends, which lost 5 bases and 7 bases, there was a span of 15 bases. The germline V gene has CDR1 MRHNA and CDR2 SNTAGT. The CDR3 consists of 15 residues. The CDR3 spells CASSPRDTLNSPLHF. The CDR3 DNA is TGTGCCAGCAGTCCCCGGGACACGTTAAATTCACCCCTCCACTTT.

This clonotype was counted ten times or more. J is TRBJ1-5 and V is TRBV24-1, with a weak D call TRBD1 (5 bases). The CDR3 extends over 13 amino acids. V lost 5 bases, J lost 2 bases, and 6 bases lay in between. Germline V gene sequence: CDR1 KGHDR, CDR2 SFDVKD. The CDR3 region has the DNA TGTGCCACCAGTGGAGGGGGCAATCAGCCCCAGCATTTT. This sequence encodes CATSGGGNQPQHF.

In its sample, this clonotype was seen a few times. This chain joins TRBV20-1 and TRBJ2-7, with 7 bases identical to TRBD2. J lost 3 bases, V lost 4 bases, and 9 bases had no gene match. Germline V gene sequence: CDR1 DFQATT, CDR2 SNEGSKA (reference sequence). There are 14 residues in the CDR3. This chain's CDR3 is CSANTVAGDYEQYF. CDR3 nucleotide sequence: TGCAGTGCTAACACAGTAGCGGGCGACTACGAGCAGTACTTC.

A word on this clonotype: A much larger clonotype is one base distant, so this may be a read error. This rearrangement joins TRBV20-1 to TRBJ1-5; D ambiguous. The CDR3 length is 15 residues. V was shortened by 4 bases and J by 5 bases, with 18 bases between the two germline ends. CDR1 and CDR2 from the germline V gene are DFQATT and SNEGSKA (reference sequence). CDR3 amino acids: CSAILGFGADQPQHF. The DNA of the CDR3 is TGCAGTGCTATCTTAGGTTTCGGTGCGGATCAGCCCCAGCATTTT.

J is TRBJ2-2 and V is TRBV7-2; D unresolved. From germline, CDR1 is SGHTA and CDR2 FQGNSA. V gave up 4 bases and J gave up 0 bases, with 9 bases separating them. The CDR3 is 15 amino acids. Here the CDR3 DNA reads TGTGCCAGCAGCTCCCGGGCCGCGAACACCGGGGAGCTGTTTTTT. This encodes CASSSRAANTGELFF. The variable domain in full, with the rest retrieved from reference TRBV7-2 and TRBJ2-2, is GAGVSQSPSNKVTEKGKDVELRCDPISGHTALYWYRQSLGQGLEFLIYFQGNSAPDKSGLPSDRFSAERTGGSVSTLTIQRTQQEDSAVYLCASSSRAANTGELFFGEGSRLTVL.

This clonotype was counted ten times or more. The chain couples TRBV10-3 to TRBJ1-6; D unclear. Germline CDR1 is ENHRY and CDR2 is SYGVKD. Trimming removed 0 bases from V and 10 bases from J, with 10 bases in between. This CDR3 is 14 amino acids long. The CDR3 region is CAISESTIGSPLHF. The CDR3 bases are TGTGCCATCAGTGAGTCGACGATAGGATCACCCCTCCACTTT.

This clonotype showed up just a few times. The chain combines TRBV6-5 with TRBJ2-7; 8 bases map to TRBD1. Germline loops: CDR1 MNHEY, CDR2 SVGAGI. The ends lost 4 bases at V and 3 bases at J; junction bases unmatched: 2. This CDR3 is 13 amino acids long. CDR3 sequence: CASSWTGNYEQYF. In DNA, the CDR3 is TGTGCCAGCAGTTGGACAGGGAACTACGAGCAGTACTTC.

This clonotype was seen a handful of times. V and J are TRBV29-1 and TRBJ2-2; weak D call: TRBD1 (6 bases). This CDR3 has 16 residues. The ends were cut back, 5 bases at V and 2 bases at J, with 18 bases in the middle. Germline CDR1 and CDR2: SQVTM and ANQGSEA. The CDR3 sequence is CSVLGPPGTNTGELFF. In nucleotides, the CDR3 is TGCAGCGTTTTAGGTCCCCCCGGGACAAACACCGGGGAGCTGTTTTTT.

This chain links TRBV7-3 with TRBJ1-1; the D is unclear. Trimming stripped 4 bases from V and 3 bases from J, with 12 bases between. Germline V gene data show CDR1 as SGHTA and CDR2 as FQGTGA. This CDR3 is built from 14 residues. The CDR3 reads CASSSGSGDTEAFF. CDR3 nucleotide sequence: TGTGCCAGCAGCTCGGGGTCGGGTGACACTGAAGCTTTCTTT.

This clonotype was observed at least ten times. The chain joins TRBV9 to TRBJ1-2, with a weak D call TRBD1 (5 bases). There are 13 residues in the CDR3. Germline V gene lookup returns CDR1 SGDLS and CDR2 YYNGEE. V dropped 0 bases and J dropped 6 bases, with 9 bases sitting between them. CDR3 coding DNA: TGTGCCAGCAGCGTAGGGGACGGTGATGGCTACACCTTC. Its translation: CASSVGDGDGYTF.

This clonotype was detected ten times or more. This chain uses TRBV7-6 with TRBJ1-3; TRBD1 is a possible D gene (5 bases). The CDR3 length is 14 residues. Germline CDR1 is SGHVS and CDR2 is FNYEAQ. With 8 bases removed from V and 4 bases from J, the gap between germline ends came to 15 bases. CDR3 bases: TGTGCCAGCGCCCCTGGGACGGACGGAAACACCATATATTTT. It codes for CASAPGTDGNTIYF.

The chain recombines TRBV6-6 with TRBJ1-5, with a tentative D call TRBD1 (6 bases). Trimming left V 7 bases short and J 7 bases short, with 14 bases between. Germline V gene sequence: CDR1 MNHNY, CDR2 SVGAGI (reference sequence). The CDR3 sequence is 13 residues long. CDR3: CASTLGRGQPQHF. The CDR3 DNA is TGTGCCAGCACCCTTGGCAGGGGACAGCCCCAGCATTTT.